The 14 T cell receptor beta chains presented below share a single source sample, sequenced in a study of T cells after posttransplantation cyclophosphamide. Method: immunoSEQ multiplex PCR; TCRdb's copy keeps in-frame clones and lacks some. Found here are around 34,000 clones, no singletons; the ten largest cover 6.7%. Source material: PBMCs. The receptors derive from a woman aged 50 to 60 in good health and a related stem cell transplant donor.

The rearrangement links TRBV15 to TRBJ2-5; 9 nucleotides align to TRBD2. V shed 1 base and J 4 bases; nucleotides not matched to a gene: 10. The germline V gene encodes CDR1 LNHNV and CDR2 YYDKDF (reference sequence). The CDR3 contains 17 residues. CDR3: CATSRVLAGTRGETQYF. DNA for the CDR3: TGTGCCACCAGCAGAGTTCTAGCGGGGACCCGGGGAGAGACCCAGTACTTC.

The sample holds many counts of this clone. CDR3 sequence: CASSLVSGSNQPQHF. CDR3 nucleotides: TGTGCCAGCAGCTTAGTGTCCGGGAGCAATCAGCCCCAGCATTTT. This rearrangement joins TRBV11-2 to TRBJ1-5; D call uncertain. Germline-derived CDR1 and CDR2 are SGHAT and FQNNGV. This CDR3 spans 15 amino acids. V was shortened by 1 base and J by 1 base, with 8 bases between the two germline ends.

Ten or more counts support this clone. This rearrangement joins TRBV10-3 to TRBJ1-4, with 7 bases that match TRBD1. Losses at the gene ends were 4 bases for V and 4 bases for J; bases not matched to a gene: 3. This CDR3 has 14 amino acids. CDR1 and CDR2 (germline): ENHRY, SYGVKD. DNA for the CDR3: TGTGCCATCAGTGTGACAGGGAGTAATGAAAAACTGTTTTTT. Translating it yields CAISVTGSNEKLFF.

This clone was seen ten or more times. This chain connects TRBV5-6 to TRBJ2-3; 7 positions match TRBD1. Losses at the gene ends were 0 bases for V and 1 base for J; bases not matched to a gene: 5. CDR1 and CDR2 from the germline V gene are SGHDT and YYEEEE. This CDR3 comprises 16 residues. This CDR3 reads CASSLDHRGGTDTQYF. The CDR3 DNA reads TGTGCCAGCAGCTTGGATCACAGGGGAGGCACAGATACGCAGTATTTT. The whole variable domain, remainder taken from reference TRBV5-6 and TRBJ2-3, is DAGVTQSPTHLIKTRGQQVTLRCSPKSGHDTVSWYQQALGQGPQFIFQYYEEEERQRGNFPDRFSGHQFPNYSSELNVNALLLGDSALYLCASSLDHRGGTDTQYFGPGTRLTVL.

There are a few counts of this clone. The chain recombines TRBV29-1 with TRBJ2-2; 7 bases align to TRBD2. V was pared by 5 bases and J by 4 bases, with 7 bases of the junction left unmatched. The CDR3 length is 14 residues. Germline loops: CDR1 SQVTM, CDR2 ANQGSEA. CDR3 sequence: CSVRRREFTGELFF. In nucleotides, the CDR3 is TGCAGCGTTAGGAGGCGGGAGTTCACCGGGGAGCTGTTTTTT.

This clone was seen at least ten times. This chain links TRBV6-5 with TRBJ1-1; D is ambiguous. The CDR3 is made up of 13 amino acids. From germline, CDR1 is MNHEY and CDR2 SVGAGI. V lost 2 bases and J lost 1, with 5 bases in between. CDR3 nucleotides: TGTGCCAGCAGTTACGTCTCGAACACTGAAGCTTTCTTT. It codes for CASSYVSNTEAFF.

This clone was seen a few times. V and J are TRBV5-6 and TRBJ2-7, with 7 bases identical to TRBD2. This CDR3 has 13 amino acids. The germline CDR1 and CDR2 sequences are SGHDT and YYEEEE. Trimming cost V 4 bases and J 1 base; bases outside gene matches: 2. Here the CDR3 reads CASSPGLSYEQYF. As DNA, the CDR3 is TGTGCCAGCAGCCCGGGACTATCCTACGAGCAGTACTTC.

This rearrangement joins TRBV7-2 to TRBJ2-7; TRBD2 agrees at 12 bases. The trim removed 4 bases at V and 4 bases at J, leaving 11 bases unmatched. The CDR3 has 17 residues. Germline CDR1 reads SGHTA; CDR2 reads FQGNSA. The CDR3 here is CASSSPSSGREGYEQYF. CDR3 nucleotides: TGTGCCAGCAGCTCCCCGTCTAGCGGGAGGGAGGGATACGAGCAGTACTTC.

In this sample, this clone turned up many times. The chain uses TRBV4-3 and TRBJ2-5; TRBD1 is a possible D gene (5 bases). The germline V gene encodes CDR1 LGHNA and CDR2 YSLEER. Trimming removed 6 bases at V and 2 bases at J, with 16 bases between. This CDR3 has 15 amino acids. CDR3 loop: CASSPRSTDQETQYF. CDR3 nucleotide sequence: TGCGCCAGCAGTCCCCGTTCGACAGATCAAGAGACCCAGTACTTC.

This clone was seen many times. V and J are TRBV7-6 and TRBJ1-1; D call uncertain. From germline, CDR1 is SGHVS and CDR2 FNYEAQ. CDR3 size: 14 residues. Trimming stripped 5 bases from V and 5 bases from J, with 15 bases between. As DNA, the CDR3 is TGTGCCAGCAGCCCCCTGACGGGGAGGACTGAAGCTTTCTTT. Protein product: CASSPLTGRTEAFF.

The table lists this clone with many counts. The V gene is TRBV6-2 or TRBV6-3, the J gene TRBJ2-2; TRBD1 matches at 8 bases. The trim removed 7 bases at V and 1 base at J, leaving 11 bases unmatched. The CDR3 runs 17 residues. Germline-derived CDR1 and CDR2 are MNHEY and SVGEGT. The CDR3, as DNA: TGTGCCAGCACTAAGATCTCAGGGGGCAAGAACACCGGGGAGCTGTTTTTT. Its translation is CASTKISGGKNTGELFF.

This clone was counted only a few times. The CDR3 region is CASSVASGSYYEQYF. DNA for the CDR3: TGTGCCAGCAGCGTAGCTAGCGGGAGTTACTACGAGCAGTACTTC. The V and J genes are TRBV9 and TRBJ2-7, with 10 bases matching TRBD2. Germline V gene data show CDR1 as SGDLS and CDR2 as YYNGEE. This CDR3 spans 15 amino acids. J lost 3 bases, V lost 0 bases, and 3 bases had no gene match.

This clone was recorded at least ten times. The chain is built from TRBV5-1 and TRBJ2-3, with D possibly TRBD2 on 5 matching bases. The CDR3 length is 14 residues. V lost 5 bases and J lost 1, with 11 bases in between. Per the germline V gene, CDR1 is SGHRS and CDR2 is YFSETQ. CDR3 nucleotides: TGCGCCAGCAGTCTAGCACTCCGCACAGATACGCAGTATTTT. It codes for CASSLALRTDTQYF.

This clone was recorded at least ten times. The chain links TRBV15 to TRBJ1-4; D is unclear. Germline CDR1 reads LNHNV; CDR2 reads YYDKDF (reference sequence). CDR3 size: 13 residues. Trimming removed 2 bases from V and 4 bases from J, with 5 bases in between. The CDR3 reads CATSRIINEKLFF. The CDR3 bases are TGTGCCACCAGCAGAATTATTAATGAAAAACTGTTTTTT.